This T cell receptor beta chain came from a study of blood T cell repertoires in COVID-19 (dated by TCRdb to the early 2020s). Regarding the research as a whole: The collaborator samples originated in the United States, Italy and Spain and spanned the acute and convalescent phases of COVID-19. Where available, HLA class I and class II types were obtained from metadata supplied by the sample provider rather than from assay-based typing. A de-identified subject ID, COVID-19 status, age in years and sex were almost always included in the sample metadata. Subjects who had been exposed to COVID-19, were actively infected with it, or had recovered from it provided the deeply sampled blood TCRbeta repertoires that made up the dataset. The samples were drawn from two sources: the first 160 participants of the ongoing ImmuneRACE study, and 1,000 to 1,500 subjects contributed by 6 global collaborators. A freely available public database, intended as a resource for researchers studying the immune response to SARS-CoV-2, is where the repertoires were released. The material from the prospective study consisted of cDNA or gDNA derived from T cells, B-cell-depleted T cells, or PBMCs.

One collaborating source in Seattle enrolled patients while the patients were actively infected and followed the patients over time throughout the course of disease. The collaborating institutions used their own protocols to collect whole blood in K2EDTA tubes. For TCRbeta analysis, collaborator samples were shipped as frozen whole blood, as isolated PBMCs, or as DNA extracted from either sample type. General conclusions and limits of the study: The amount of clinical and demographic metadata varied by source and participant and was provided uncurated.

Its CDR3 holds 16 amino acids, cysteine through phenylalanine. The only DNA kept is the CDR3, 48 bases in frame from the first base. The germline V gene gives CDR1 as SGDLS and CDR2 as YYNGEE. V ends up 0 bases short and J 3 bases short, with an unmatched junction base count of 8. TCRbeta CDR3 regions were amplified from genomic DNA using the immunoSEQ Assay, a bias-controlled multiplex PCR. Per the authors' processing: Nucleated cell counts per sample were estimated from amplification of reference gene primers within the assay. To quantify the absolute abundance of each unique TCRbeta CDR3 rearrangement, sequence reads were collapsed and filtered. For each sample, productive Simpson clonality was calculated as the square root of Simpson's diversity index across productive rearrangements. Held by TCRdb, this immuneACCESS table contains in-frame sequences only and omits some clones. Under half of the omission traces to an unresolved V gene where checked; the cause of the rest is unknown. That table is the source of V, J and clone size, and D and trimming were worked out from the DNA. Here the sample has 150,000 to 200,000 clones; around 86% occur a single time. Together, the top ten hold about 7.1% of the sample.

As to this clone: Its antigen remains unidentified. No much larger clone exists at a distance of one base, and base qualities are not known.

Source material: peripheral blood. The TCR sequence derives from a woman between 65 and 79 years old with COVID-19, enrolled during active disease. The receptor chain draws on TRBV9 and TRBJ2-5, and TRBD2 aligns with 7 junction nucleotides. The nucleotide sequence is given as TGTGCCAGCAGCGTAGCTGGGGGGGGAGGAAAAGAGACCCAGTACTTC. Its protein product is CASSVAGGGGKETQYF.